One and the same sample provided the 8 T cell receptor beta chains below, sequenced in a study of CD8 T cells in ankylosing spondylitis. Their cognate antigens are unknown. TCRdb processed the 5' RACE reads anew with MiXCR; each CDR3 protein has one entry. The table has 700,000 or so distinct CDR3 sequences, 19% seen once. Study-level findings and limits: One TCR beta motif, made up of about 8 highly homologous variants, appeared characteristic of ankylosing spondylitis blood.

The sample comprised blood, either unsorted or a sorted T cell fraction (not recorded which). These receptors were collected from a male donor with ankylosing spondylitis.

The chain couples TRBV3-1 to TRBJ2-7; 13 bases align to TRBD2. This CDR3 contains 16 residues. V dropped 6 bases and J dropped 3; count of bases not matched to a gene: 8. Germline CDR1 reads LGHDT; CDR2 reads YNNKEL (reference sequence). CDR3 bases: TGTGCCAGCAGTCGGACTAGCGGGGGTACCTACTACGAGCAGTACTTC. Its translation is CASSRTSGGTYYEQYF.

The chain employs TRBV12-3 or TRBV12-4 and TRBJ2-3; no clear D gene. V lost 8 bases to trimming and J lost 2 bases, with 14 bases between them. The CDR3 runs 14 residues. The CDR3 spells CASLVGLATDTQYF. The DNA of the CDR3 is TGTGCCAGCCTTGTAGGCCTTGCCACAGATACGCAGTATTTT.

This clonotype appeared once. The chain employs TRBV7-2 and TRBJ2-1; 10 positions match TRBD1. This CDR3 spans 22 amino acids. V lost 3 bases and J lost 0; bases outside the gene matches: 20. The germline gives CDR1 SGHTA, CDR2 FQGNSA. CDR3 protein: CASSFPPTPTGGKSSSYNEQFF. The CDR3 nucleotides read TGTGCCAGCAGCTTCCCCCCTACTCCGACAGGGGGCAAAAGTAGCTCCTACAATGAGCAGTTCTTC.

The chain has TRBV5-6 and TRBJ1-1; D gene uncertain. CDR3 length: 15 residues. Germline V lookup: CDR1 SGHDT, CDR2 YYEEEE. V lost 2 bases and J lost 5, with 16 bases in between. In DNA, the CDR3 is TGTGCCAGCAGCTTTTCCGGCGCGTTCGGGACTGAAGCTTTCTTT. Its translation: CASSFSGAFGTEAFF.

This clonotype was seen more than once but under ten times. The CDR3 DNA reads TGTGCCAGCAGAGGGGGACAGGGGGGCACAGATACGCAGTATTTT. Amino acid sequence: CASRGGQGGTDTQYF. The chain combines TRBV6-1 with TRBJ2-3, with 11 bases fitting TRBD1. The germline V gene encodes CDR1 MNHNS and CDR2 SASEGT. The CDR3 has 15 residues. The ends lost 6 bases at V and 1 base at J; junction bases unmatched: 3.

The rearrangement uses TRBV6-4 and TRBJ2-3; TRBD2 is a possible D gene (5 bases). The germline CDR1 and CDR2 sequences are MRHNA and SNTAGT. This CDR3 is 14 amino acids long. Between the trimmed V and J ends, which lost 0 bases and 9 bases, there was a span of 13 bases. The CDR3, as DNA: TGTGCCAGCAGTGACTCGTTTCTTGGCGGGACGCAGTATTTT. Translation: CASSDSFLGGTQYF.

The chain uses TRBV4-1 and TRBJ2-4; D call uncertain. V gave up 0 bases and J gave up 3 bases, with 15 bases separating them. CDR1 and CDR2 (germline): MGHRA, YSYEKL. This CDR3 is 17 amino acids long. The CDR3 region is CASSQDGRAAFKNIQYF. CDR3 in DNA: TGCGCCAGCAGCCAAGATGGTCGGGCAGCCTTCAAAAACATTCAGTACTTC.

This clonotype has just a few counts. V gene TRBV11-2 combines with J gene TRBJ2-2, with a weak D call TRBD1 (5 bases). Looked up from germline, CDR1 is SGHAT and CDR2 is FQNNGV. The CDR3 consists of 16 residues. Trimming removed 1 base at V and 1 base at J, with 10 bases between. Here the CDR3 reads CASSLGVTVNTGELFF. In DNA form, the CDR3 reads TGTGCCAGCAGCTTAGGAGTGACAGTGAACACCGGGGAGCTGTTTTTT.